This TCR beta chain appears in the sequencing data of a study of cytomegalovirus exposure and HLA in healthy donors. Study-wide results and caveats: A highly shared variant cluster was judged a likely technical artifact. Presence/absence analyses rested on an assumption that sequencing depth was roughly uniform across donors. Analysis was carried out at a later point, and it linked a missense DCLRE1C variant to TCR beta V- and J-gene trimming.

The CDR3 is 15 amino acids. J lost 3 bases, V lost 6 bases, and 6 bases had no gene match. CDR1 and CDR2 from the germline V gene are MRHNA and SNTAGT. With 60 Vbeta and 13 Jbeta primers, the PCR was carried out. Clones were read by immunoSEQ multiplex PCR, and TCRdb kept only the in-frame ones, dropping some. The sample includes around 30,000 clones, around nine tenths of them seen just once. On this clone itself: As yet, its antigen is unknown.

This chain uses TRBV6-4 with TRBJ1-3; 9 bases are a match to TRBD1. The sample was PBMCs. The sequence came from a boy younger than 18 in good health and CMV-seronegative. In nucleotides, the CDR3 is TGTGCCAGCAGCGAAGGGGGACAGGGTGGAAACACCATATATTTT. Amino acid sequence: CASSEGGQGGNTIYF.